The present T cell receptor beta chain was sequenced within a study of T cell clusters in autoimmune cytopenias. Multiplex touch-down PCR amplified TRB using TRB-A and TRB-B pools in one tube. TCRdb re-called the multiplex PCR reads, yielding one record per CDR3 amino acid sequence without DNA. Reported are fewer than 10,000 distinct CDR3 sequences; the ten largest clones contain under 30%. The CDR3 runs 14 residues. CDR1 and CDR2 from the germline V gene are SGHNT and YYREEE (reference sequence). Roughly 40,000 genome equivalents of blood DNA were amplified for TRB. V gene TRBV5-4 combines with J gene TRBJ2-5. The source material was peripheral blood. The clonotype was recovered from a human donor with an autoimmune cytopenia or autoimmune hepatitis (not recorded which). The CDR3 loop reads CASSLDRWSETQYF. Full variable domain (rest looked up from reference TRBV5-4 and TRBJ2-5): ETGVTQSPTHLIKTRGQQVTLRCSSQSGHNTVSWYQQALGQGPQFIFQYYREEENGRGNFPPRFSGLQFPNYSSELNVNALELDDSALYLCASSLDRWSETQYFGPGTRLLVL.